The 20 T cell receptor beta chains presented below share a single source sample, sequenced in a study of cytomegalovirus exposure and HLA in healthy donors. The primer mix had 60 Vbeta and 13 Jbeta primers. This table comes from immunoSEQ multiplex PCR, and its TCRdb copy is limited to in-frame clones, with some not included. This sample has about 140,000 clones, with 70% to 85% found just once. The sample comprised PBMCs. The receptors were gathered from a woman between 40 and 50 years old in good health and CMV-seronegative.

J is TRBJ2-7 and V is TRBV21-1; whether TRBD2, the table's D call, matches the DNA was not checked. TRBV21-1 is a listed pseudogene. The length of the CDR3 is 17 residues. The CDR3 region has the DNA TGTGCCAGCACCCTCCCCGGAAATGAGGCCCCCGCGGGTGAGCAGTACTTC. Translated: CASTLPGNEAPAGEQYF.

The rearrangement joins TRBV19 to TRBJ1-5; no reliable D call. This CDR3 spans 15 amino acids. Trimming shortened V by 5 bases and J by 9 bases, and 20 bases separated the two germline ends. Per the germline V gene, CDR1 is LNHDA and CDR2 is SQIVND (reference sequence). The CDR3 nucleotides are TGTGCCAGTAGTCTCGGACCGAGGGCTGATCGGCCCCAGCATTTT. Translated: CASSLGPRADRPQHF.

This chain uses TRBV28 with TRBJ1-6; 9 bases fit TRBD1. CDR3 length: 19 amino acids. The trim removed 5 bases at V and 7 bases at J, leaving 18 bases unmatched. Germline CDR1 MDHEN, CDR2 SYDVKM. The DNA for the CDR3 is TGTGCCAGCAGTCCATCCGGGACAGGGTTTGGCATACTGAATTCACCCCTCCACTTT. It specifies CASSPSGTGFGILNSPLHF.

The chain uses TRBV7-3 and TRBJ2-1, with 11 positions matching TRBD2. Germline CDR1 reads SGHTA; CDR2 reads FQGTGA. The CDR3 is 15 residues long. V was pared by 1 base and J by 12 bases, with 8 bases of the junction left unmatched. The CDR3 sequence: CASSLIAGGPGGQFF. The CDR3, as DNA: TGTGCCAGCAGCTTAATAGCGGGAGGGCCAGGGGGGCAGTTCTTC. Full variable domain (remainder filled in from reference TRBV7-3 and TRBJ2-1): GAGVSQTPSNKVTEKGKYVELRCDPISGHTALYWYRQSLGQGPEFLIYFQGTGAADDSGLPNDRFFAVRPEGSVSTLKIQRTERGDSAVYLCASSLIAGGPGGQFFGPGTRLTVL.

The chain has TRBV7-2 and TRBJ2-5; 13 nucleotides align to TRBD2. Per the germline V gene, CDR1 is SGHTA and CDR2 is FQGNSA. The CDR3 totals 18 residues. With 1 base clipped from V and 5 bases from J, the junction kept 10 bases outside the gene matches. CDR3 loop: CASSLVELAGGQWETQYF. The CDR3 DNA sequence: TGTGCCAGCAGCTTAGTTGAACTAGCGGGAGGGCAATGGGAGACCCAGTACTTC.

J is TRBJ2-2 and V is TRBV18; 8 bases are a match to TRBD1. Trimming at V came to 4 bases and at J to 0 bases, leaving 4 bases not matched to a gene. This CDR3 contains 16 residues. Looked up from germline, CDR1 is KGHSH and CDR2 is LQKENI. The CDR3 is CASSLTGDANTGELFF. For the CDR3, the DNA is TGTGCCAGCTCACTGACAGGGGATGCGAACACCGGGGAGCTGTTTTTT.

The CDR3 DNA follows: TGTGCCAGCAGTGAATCTGGGGGGGCCGGCCAGCCCCAGCATTTT. As protein: CASSESGGAGQPQHF. This chain joins TRBV25-1 and TRBJ1-5, with D possibly TRBD1 on 6 matching bases. V lost 1 base and J 7 bases, leaving 14 bases between the germline ends. CDR3 length: 15 residues. From germline, CDR1 is MGHDK and CDR2 SYGVNS.

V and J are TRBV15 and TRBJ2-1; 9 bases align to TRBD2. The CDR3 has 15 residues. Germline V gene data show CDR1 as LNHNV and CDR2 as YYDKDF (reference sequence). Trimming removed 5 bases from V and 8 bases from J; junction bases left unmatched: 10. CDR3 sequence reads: CATSRREGPGYEQFF. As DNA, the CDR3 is TGTGCCACCAGCCGGCGGGAGGGCCCCGGGTATGAGCAGTTCTTC. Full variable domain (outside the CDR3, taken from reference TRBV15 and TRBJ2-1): DAMVIQNPRYQVTQFGKPVTLSCSQTLNHNVMYWYQQKSSQAPKLLFHYYDKDFNNEADTPDNFQSRRPNTSFCFLDIRSPGLGDTAMYLCATSRREGPGYEQFFGPGTRLTVL.

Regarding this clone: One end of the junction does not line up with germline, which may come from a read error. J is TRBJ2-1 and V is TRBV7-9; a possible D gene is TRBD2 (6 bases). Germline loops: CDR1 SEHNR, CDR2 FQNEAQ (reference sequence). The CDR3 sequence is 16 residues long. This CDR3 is CSSSLSLASSYNEQFF. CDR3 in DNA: TGTTCCAGCAGCTTATCACTAGCCTCATCCTACAATGAGCAGTTCTTC.

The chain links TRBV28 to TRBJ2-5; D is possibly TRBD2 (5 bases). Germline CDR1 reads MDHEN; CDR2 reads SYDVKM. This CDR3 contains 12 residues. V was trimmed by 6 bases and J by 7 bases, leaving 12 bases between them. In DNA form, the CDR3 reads TGTGCCAGCAGAGCTTATGAGGGGACCCAGTACTTC. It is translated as CASRAYEGTQYF. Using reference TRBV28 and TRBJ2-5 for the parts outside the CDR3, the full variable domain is DVKVTQSSRYLVKRTGEKVFLECVQDMDHENMFWYRQDPGLGLRLIYFSYDVKMKEKGDIPEGYSVSREKKERFSLILESASTNQTSMYLCASRAYEGTQYFGPGTRLLVL.

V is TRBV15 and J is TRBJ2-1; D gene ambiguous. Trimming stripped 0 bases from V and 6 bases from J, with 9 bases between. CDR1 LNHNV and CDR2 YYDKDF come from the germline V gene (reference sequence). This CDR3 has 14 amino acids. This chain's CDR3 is CATSRDLVGNEQFF. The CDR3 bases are TGTGCCACCAGCAGAGATTTAGTTGGCAATGAGCAGTTCTTC.

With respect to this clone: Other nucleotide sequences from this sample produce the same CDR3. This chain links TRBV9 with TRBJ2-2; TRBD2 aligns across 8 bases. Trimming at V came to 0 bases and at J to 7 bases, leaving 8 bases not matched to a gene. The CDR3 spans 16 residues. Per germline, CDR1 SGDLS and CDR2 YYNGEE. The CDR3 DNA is TGTGCCAGCAGCGTAGATCCGGGAGGGCCCGTCGGGGAGCTGTTTTTT. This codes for CASSVDPGGPVGELFF. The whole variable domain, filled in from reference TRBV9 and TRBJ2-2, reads DSGVTQTPKHLITATGQRVTLRCSPRSGDLSVYWYQQSLDQGLQFLIQYYNGEERAKGNILERFSAQQFPDLHSELNLSSLELGDSALYFCASSVDPGGPVGELFFGEGSRLTVL.

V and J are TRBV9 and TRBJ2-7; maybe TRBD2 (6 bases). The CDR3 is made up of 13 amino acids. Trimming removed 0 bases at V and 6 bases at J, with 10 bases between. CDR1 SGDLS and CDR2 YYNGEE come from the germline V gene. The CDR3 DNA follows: TGTGCCAGCAGCGTAGAACGGGGGAGCGAGCAGTACTTC. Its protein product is CASSVERGSEQYF.

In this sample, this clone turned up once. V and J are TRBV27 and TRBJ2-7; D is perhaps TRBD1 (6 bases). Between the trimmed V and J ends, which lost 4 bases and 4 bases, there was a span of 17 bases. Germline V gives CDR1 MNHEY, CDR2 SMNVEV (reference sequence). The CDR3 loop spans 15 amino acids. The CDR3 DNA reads TGTGCCAGCAGTTCCCTTGAATTTAGGGGGTACGAGCAGTACTTC. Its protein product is CASSSLEFRGYEQYF.

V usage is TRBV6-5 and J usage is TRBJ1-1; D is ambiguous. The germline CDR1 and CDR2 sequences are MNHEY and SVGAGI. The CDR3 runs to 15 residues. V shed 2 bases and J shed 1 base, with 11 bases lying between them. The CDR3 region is CASSYVPLSNTEAFF. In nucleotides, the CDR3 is TGTGCCAGCAGTTACGTCCCCCTGTCGAACACTGAAGCTTTCTTT.

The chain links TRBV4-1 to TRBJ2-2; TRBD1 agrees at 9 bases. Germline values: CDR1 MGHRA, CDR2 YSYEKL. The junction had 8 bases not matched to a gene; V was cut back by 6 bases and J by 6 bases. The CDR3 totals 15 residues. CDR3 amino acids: CASRAPGTGPGELFF. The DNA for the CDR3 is TGCGCCAGCAGAGCTCCCGGGACAGGGCCCGGGGAGCTGTTTTTT.

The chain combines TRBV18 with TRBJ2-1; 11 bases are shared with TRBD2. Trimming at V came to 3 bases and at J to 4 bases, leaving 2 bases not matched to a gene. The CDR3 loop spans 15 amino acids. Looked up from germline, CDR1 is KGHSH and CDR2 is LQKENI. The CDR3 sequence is CASSPTSGSYNEQFF. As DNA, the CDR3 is TGTGCCAGCTCACCTACTAGCGGGAGTTACAATGAGCAGTTCTTC.

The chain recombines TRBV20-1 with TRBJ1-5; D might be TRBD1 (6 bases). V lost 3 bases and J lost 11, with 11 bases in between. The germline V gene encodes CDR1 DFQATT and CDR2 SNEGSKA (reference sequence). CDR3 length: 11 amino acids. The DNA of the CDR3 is TGCAGTGCTAGGCAGGGGCGTGCCCAGCATTTT. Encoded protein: CSARQGRAQHF.

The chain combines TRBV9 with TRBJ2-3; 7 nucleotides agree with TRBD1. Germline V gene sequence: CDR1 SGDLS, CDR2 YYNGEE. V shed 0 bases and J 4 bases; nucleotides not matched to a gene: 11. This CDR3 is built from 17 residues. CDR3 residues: CASSVETGVVGSDTQYF. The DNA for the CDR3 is TGTGCCAGCAGCGTAGAAACAGGGGTTGTTGGTTCAGATACGCAGTATTTT.

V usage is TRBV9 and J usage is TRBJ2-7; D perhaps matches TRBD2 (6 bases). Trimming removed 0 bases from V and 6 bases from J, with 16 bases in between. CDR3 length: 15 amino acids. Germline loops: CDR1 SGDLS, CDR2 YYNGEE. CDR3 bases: TGTGCCAGCAGCGTAGGACTAGAATACAGTGGCGAGCAGTACTTC. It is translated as CASSVGLEYSGEQYF.